Reported below is one TCR beta chain. This sample was taken from a study of T cell repertoires in cytomegalovirus infection. V was cut by 7 bases and J by 1 base, with 14 bases left in between. Germline CDR1 is DFQATT and CDR2 is SNEGSKA (reference sequence). This CDR3 is built from 13 residues. TCRdb independently ran MiXCR on the reads; one entry per CDR3 protein. The table lists a few hundred thousand distinct CDR3 sequences, over 15% of them singletons. This chain joins TRBV20-1 and TRBJ2-7; no definite D call. The sample consisted of PBMCs. This TCR was recovered from a human donor in good health (CMV status not recorded). Some clones in this sample may be carry-over from other donors' samples. CDR3 loop: CSVIALGSYEQYF. CDR3 bases: TGCAGTGTTATAGCCCTCGGATCCTACGAGCAGTACTTC.